What follows is one T cell receptor beta chain and its context. V was pared by 6 bases and J by 2 bases, with 15 bases between. CDR1 is SEHNR, CDR2 FQNEAQ, per germline (reference sequence). The CDR3 totals 15 residues. The data stem from a study of blood T cell repertoires in COVID-19. Per the original data handling: Amplified reference gene primers provided the basis for estimating nucleated cell counts. Assay: immunoSEQ multiplex PCR; the TCRdb copy retains only in-frame clones and omits some. Clone size and V and J calls were adopted from that table, with D and trimming inferred from the DNA. The table includes roughly 250,000 clones, approximately 84% detected once.

Sequenced material: peripheral blood. The V call is TRBV7-9, the J call TRBJ2-3; TRBD1 might be the D (6 bases). The TCR comes from a human donor in a cohort sampled during active COVID-19. The DNA of the CDR3 is TGTGCCAGCAGACAATTCGGGGACACCACAGATACGCAGTATTTT. Amino acid sequence: CASRQFGDTTDTQYF.